A selection of T cell receptor beta chains follows, all from one sample in a study of OX40 agonist ivuxolimab in advanced cancers. Sequenced by immunoSEQ multiplex PCR; TCRdb stores in-frame clones only, minus some. The sample holds tens of thousands of clones, 85% to 90% seen once. This specimen consisted of CD4+ or CD8+ T cells sorted from blood, obtained in a trial of the OX40 agonist ivuxolimab. Receptors were obtained from an adult with an advanced solid tumor such as melanoma, head and neck, liver or kidney cancer. CDR3s include the opening cysteine and the closing phenylalanine or tryptophan. D genes are given only for firm matches. For some rows the clone size is stated as once, few or many, or as a class when expanded; others skip it.

D gene: TRBD1; clone size: -; V gene: TRBV5-1; J gene: TRBJ2-2; CDR3 protein: CASSLGTGNTGELFF; CDR3 DNA: TGCGCCAGCAGCTTGGGGACAGGGAACACCGGGGAGCTGTTTTTT
D gene: -; clone size: -; V gene: TRBV6-1; J gene: TRBJ1-5; CDR3 protein: CASSEVTGGAGPQHF; CDR3 DNA: TGTGCCAGCAGTGAGGTAACGGGGGGCGCGGGGCCCCAGCATTTT
D gene: -; clone size: -; V gene: TRBV6-5; J gene: TRBJ1-2; CDR3 protein: CASTLGSLGTGGYTF; CDR3 DNA: TGTGCCAGCACCCTAGGGTCGTTGGGGACGGGCGGCTACACCTTC
D gene: TRBD2; clone size: -; V gene: TRBV5-4; J gene: TRBJ2-1; CDR3 protein: CASSLGLAAEAYNEQFF; CDR3 DNA: TGTGCCAGCAGCTTGGGACTAGCGGCCGAGGCCTACAATGAGCAGTTCTTC
D gene: -; clone size: once; V gene: TRBV19; J gene: TRBJ2-3; CDR3 protein: CASSISRGPRADTQYF; CDR3 DNA: TGTGCCAGTAGTATTTCCCGCGGCCCGCGGGCAGATACGCAGTATTTT
D gene: TRBD2; clone size: -; V gene: TRBV9; J gene: TRBJ2-1; CDR3 protein: CASSVRTSGGYNEQFF; CDR3 DNA: TGTGCCAGCAGCGTAAGGACTAGCGGGGGCTACAATGAGCAGTTCTTC
D gene: -; clone size: -; V gene: TRBV30; J gene: TRBJ2-1; CDR3 protein: CAWTHAGRYNEQFF; CDR3 DNA: TGTGCCTGGACCCATGCTGGGAGGTACAATGAGCAGTTCTTC
D gene: -; clone size: once; V gene: TRBV12-1; J gene: TRBJ1-4; CDR3 protein: CASTYKQESNEKLFF; CDR3 DNA: TGTGCCAGCACCTATAAACAGGAGAGTAATGAAAAACTGTTTTTT
D gene: -; clone size: -; V gene: TRBV25-1; J gene: TRBJ1-5; CDR3 protein: CASSESNQPQHF; CDR3 DNA: TGTGCCAGCAGTGAAAGCAATCAGCCCCAGCATTTT
D gene: -; clone size: -; V gene: TRBV10-3; J gene: TRBJ2-1; CDR3 protein: CAISDPRGEQFF; CDR3 DNA: TGTGCCATCAGTGACCCACGGGGTGAGCAGTTCTTC
D gene: TRBD2; clone size: -; V gene: TRBV7-2; J gene: TRBJ2-5; CDR3 protein: CASSPPAGGGETQYF; CDR3 DNA: TGTGCCAGCAGCCCCCCTGCGGGGGGCGGGGAGACCCAGTACTTC
D gene: -; clone size: -; V gene: TRBV9; J gene: TRBJ2-2; CDR3 protein: CASSVQDGTQNTGELFF; CDR3 DNA: TGTGCCAGCAGCGTCCAGGATGGGACACAGAACACCGGGGAGCTGTTTTTT
D gene: TRBD1; clone size: once; V gene: TRBV6-5; J gene: TRBJ2-5; CDR3 protein: CASSQTGINQETQYF; CDR3 DNA: TGTGCCAGCAGTCAGACAGGGATTAACCAAGAGACCCAGTACTTC
D gene: TRBD2; clone size: -; V gene: TRBV9; J gene: TRBJ2-3; CDR3 protein: CASSVAGGLADTQYF; CDR3 DNA: TGTGCCAGCAGCGTAGCGGGAGGTCTAGCGGATACGCAGTATTTT
D gene: -; clone size: once; V gene: TRBV10-3; J gene: TRBJ1-1; CDR3 protein: CAISESANTEAFF; CDR3 DNA: TGTGCCATCAGTGAGTCTGCAAACACTGAAGCTTTCTTT
D gene: -; clone size: -; V gene: TRBV5-1; J gene: TRBJ1-1; CDR3 protein: CASSLGAANTEAFF; CDR3 DNA: TGCGCCAGCAGCTTGGGAGCAGCGAACACTGAAGCTTTCTTT
D gene: -; clone size: -; V gene: TRBV7-2; J gene: TRBJ1-2; CDR3 protein: CASSQGRAWGYTF; CDR3 DNA: TGTGCCAGCAGCCAGGGGCGGGCCTGGGGCTACACCTTC
D gene: TRBD1; clone size: -; V gene: TRBV25-1; J gene: TRBJ2-7; CDR3 protein: CASSDAGTGTDTYEQYF; CDR3 DNA: TGTGCCAGCAGTGACGCCGGGACAGGGACCGACACCTACGAGCAGTACTTC
D gene: -; clone size: once; V gene: TRBV5-5; J gene: TRBJ2-1; CDR3 protein: CASSEGQSSYNEQFF; CDR3 DNA: TGTGCCAGCAGTGAGGGCCAGAGCTCCTACAATGAGCAGTTCTTC
D gene: -; clone size: -; V gene: TRBV6-5; J gene: TRBJ2-2; CDR3 protein: CASSYSTWIATGELFF; CDR3 DNA: TGTGCCAGCAGTTACTCTACGTGGATTGCCACCGGGGAGCTGTTTTTT
D gene: -; clone size: -; V gene: TRBV5-1; J gene: TRBJ1-4; CDR3 protein: CASSWSSTNEKLFF; CDR3 DNA: TGCGCCAGCAGCTGGAGCTCAACTAATGAAAAACTGTTTTTT
D gene: TRBD2; clone size: once; V gene: TRBV2; J gene: TRBJ2-1; CDR3 protein: CASSGRVVAGRSYNEQFF; CDR3 DNA: TGTGCCAGCAGTGGCCGGGTGGTAGCGGGACGCTCCTACAATGAGCAGTTCTTC
D gene: -; clone size: -; V gene: TRBV29-1; J gene: TRBJ2-5; CDR3 protein: CSVLEGEIRYF; CDR3 DNA: TGCAGCGTACTCGAAGGGGAAATCAGATACTTC
D gene: TRBD1; clone size: -; V gene: TRBV7-9; J gene: TRBJ1-2; CDR3 protein: CASSDPGQLYGYTF; CDR3 DNA: TGTGCCAGCAGCGATCCGGGACAGCTCTATGGCTACACCTTC
D gene: TRBD1; clone size: -; V gene: TRBV7-2; J gene: TRBJ2-1; CDR3 protein: CASSSGQGSYNEQFF; CDR3 DNA: TGTGCCAGCAGCTCTGGACAGGGGTCCTACAATGAGCAGTTCTTC
D gene: TRBD1; clone size: -; V gene: TRBV30; J gene: TRBJ1-2; CDR3 protein: CASDRGFDGYTF; CDR3 DNA: TGTGCCTCGGACAGGGGCTTCGATGGCTACACCTTC
D gene: -; clone size: few; V gene: TRBV2; J gene: TRBJ1-2; CDR3 protein: CASTRRDGYTF; CDR3 DNA: TGTGCCAGCACTCGTAGGGATGGCTACACCTTC
D gene: -; clone size: -; V gene: TRBV21-1; J gene: TRBJ1-3; CDR3 protein: CASSGTGGASGNTIYF; CDR3 DNA: TGTGCCAGCAGTGGGACAGGGGGCGCCTCTGGAAACACCATATATTTT